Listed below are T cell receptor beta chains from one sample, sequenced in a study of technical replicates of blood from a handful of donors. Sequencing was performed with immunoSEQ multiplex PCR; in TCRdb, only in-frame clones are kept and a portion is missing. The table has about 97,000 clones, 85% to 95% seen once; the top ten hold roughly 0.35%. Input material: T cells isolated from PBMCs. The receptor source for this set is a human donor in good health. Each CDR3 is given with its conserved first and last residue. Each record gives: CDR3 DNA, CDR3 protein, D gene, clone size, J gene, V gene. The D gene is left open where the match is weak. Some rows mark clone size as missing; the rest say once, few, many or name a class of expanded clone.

CDR3 DNA: TGTGCCAGCAGCCTAGTTCAGGGGAACACTGAAGCTTTCTTT
CDR3 protein: CASSLVQGNTEAFF
D gene: NA
clone size: NA
J gene: TRBJ1-1
V gene: TRBV11-2

CDR3 DNA: TGTGCCAGCAGCTACAAAAACACTGAAGCTTTCTTT
CDR3 protein: CASSYKNTEAFF
D gene: NA
clone size: NA
J gene: TRBJ1-1
V gene: TRBV7-9

CDR3 DNA: TGTGCCAGCAGCCCCCGGACAGGGGGCCCTCTTGAAGCTTTCTTT
CDR3 protein: CASSPRTGGPLEAFF
D gene: TRBD1
clone size: NA
J gene: TRBJ1-1
V gene: TRBV7-9

CDR3 DNA: TGTGCCAGTAGCATGACAGCCCCCTACGAGCAGTACTTC
CDR3 protein: CASSMTAPYEQYF
D gene: NA
clone size: NA
J gene: TRBJ2-7
V gene: TRBV19

CDR3 DNA: TGCGCCAGCAGCTTGGAGGCCGGGGGGCTCGAGCAGTACTTC
CDR3 protein: CASSLEAGGLEQYF
D gene: NA
clone size: NA
J gene: TRBJ2-7
V gene: TRBV5-1

CDR3 DNA: TGTGCCAGCAGCCAAGAGTCCGGGGGTTTAAGTGAGCAGTACTTC
CDR3 protein: CASSQESGGLSEQYF
D gene: NA
clone size: NA
J gene: TRBJ2-7
V gene: TRBV14

CDR3 DNA: TGTGCCAGCAGTTTTGGTGGGAGAAAAAGGAACGAGCAGTACTTC
CDR3 protein: CASSFGGRKRNEQYF
D gene: NA
clone size: NA
J gene: TRBJ2-7
V gene: TRBV27

CDR3 DNA: TGTGCCAGCAGCCCCCAAGCGGGAGTACCCTACGAGCAGTACTTC
CDR3 protein: CASSPQAGVPYEQYF
D gene: TRBD2
clone size: NA
J gene: TRBJ2-7
V gene: TRBV9

CDR3 DNA: TGCGCCAGCAGCGTGGACAGGAACTATGGCTACACCTTC
CDR3 protein: CASSVDRNYGYTF
D gene: TRBD1
clone size: NA
J gene: TRBJ1-2
V gene: TRBV5-1

CDR3 DNA: TGTGCCAGCACGGGACAGACCTACGAGCAGTACTTC
CDR3 protein: CASTGQTYEQYF
D gene: TRBD1
clone size: NA
J gene: TRBJ2-7
V gene: TRBV27

CDR3 DNA: TGTGCCAGCAGCTTAGCAGGGGACGAGCAGTGCTTC
CDR3 protein: CASSLAGDEQCF
D gene: NA
clone size: NA
J gene: TRBJ2-7
V gene: TRBV11-2

CDR3 DNA: TGTGCCAGCAGCCCTAGGGGGTACACAGATACGCAGTATTTT
CDR3 protein: CASSPRGYTDTQYF
D gene: NA
clone size: NA
J gene: TRBJ2-3
V gene: TRBV13

CDR3 DNA: TGTGCCACCGAAGCCTTAGGACTGTACAATGAGCAGTTCTTC
CDR3 protein: CATEALGLYNEQFF
D gene: NA
clone size: NA
J gene: TRBJ2-1
V gene: TRBV10-3

CDR3 DNA: TGTGCCAGCACCATCACAGGGTCGAACACTGAAGCTTTCTTT
CDR3 protein: CASTITGSNTEAFF
D gene: NA
clone size: NA
J gene: TRBJ1-1
V gene: TRBV27

CDR3 DNA: TGTGCCAGCAGCATAATATCCAACTATGGCTACACCTTC
CDR3 protein: CASSIISNYGYTF
D gene: NA
clone size: NA
J gene: TRBJ1-2
V gene: TRBV9

CDR3 DNA: TGCGCCAGCAGCCCGGGGACAGGGGATGAAAAACTGTTTTTT
CDR3 protein: CASSPGTGDEKLFF
D gene: TRBD1
clone size: NA
J gene: TRBJ1-4
V gene: TRBV5-1

CDR3 DNA: TGTGCCAGCAGCTCCCAGGGCCGGCTCCAAGAGACCCAGTACTTC
CDR3 protein: CASSSQGRLQETQYF
D gene: NA
clone size: few
J gene: TRBJ2-5
V gene: TRBV7-2

CDR3 DNA: TGTGCCAGCGTACAACTAAGCTTAATAGAGCAGTACTTC
CDR3 protein: CASVQLSLIEQYF
D gene: NA
clone size: NA
J gene: TRBJ2-7
V gene: TRBV7-9

CDR3 DNA: TGTGCCAGCAGCTTAAGGCTAGCGGAATACAATGAGCAGTTCTTC
CDR3 protein: CASSLRLAEYNEQFF
D gene: TRBD2
clone size: NA
J gene: TRBJ2-1
V gene: TRBV7-3

CDR3 DNA: TGTGCCAGCAGCTTGCGGGACTACGAGCAGTACTTC
CDR3 protein: CASSLRDYEQYF
D gene: NA
clone size: NA
J gene: TRBJ2-7
V gene: TRBV5-6

CDR3 DNA: TGTGCCAGCAGCTCCAATTACTTGTGGGGTGAGGGCAATGAGCAGTTCTTC
CDR3 protein: CASSSNYLWGEGNEQFF
D gene: NA
clone size: NA
J gene: TRBJ2-1
V gene: TRBV7-9

CDR3 DNA: TGCGCCAGCAGCCAAGATCTTCACACTGAAGCTTTCTTT
CDR3 protein: CASSQDLHTEAFF
D gene: NA
clone size: NA
J gene: TRBJ1-1
V gene: TRBV4-3

CDR3 DNA: TGTGCCAGCAGTTTACCGACAGAACCTGACGAGCAGTACTTC
CDR3 protein: CASSLPTEPDEQYF
D gene: NA
clone size: NA
J gene: TRBJ2-7
V gene: TRBV27

CDR3 DNA: TGCGCCAGCATTTTGAGCCCAGGGGGCAACTATGGCTACACCTTC
CDR3 protein: CASILSPGGNYGYTF
D gene: TRBD1
clone size: NA
J gene: TRBJ1-2
V gene: TRBV5-1

CDR3 DNA: TGTGCCAGCAGTCTCTCCACTCGGGACAGGGGTGGCTACGAGCAGTACTTC
CDR3 protein: CASSLSTRDRGGYEQYF
D gene: TRBD1
clone size: once
J gene: TRBJ2-7
V gene: TRBV27

CDR3 DNA: TGTGCCAGCAGCTTAGTTAGCGGGAGTTCGGCAGATACGCAGTATTTT
CDR3 protein: CASSLVSGSSADTQYF
D gene: TRBD2
clone size: NA
J gene: TRBJ2-3
V gene: TRBV11-2